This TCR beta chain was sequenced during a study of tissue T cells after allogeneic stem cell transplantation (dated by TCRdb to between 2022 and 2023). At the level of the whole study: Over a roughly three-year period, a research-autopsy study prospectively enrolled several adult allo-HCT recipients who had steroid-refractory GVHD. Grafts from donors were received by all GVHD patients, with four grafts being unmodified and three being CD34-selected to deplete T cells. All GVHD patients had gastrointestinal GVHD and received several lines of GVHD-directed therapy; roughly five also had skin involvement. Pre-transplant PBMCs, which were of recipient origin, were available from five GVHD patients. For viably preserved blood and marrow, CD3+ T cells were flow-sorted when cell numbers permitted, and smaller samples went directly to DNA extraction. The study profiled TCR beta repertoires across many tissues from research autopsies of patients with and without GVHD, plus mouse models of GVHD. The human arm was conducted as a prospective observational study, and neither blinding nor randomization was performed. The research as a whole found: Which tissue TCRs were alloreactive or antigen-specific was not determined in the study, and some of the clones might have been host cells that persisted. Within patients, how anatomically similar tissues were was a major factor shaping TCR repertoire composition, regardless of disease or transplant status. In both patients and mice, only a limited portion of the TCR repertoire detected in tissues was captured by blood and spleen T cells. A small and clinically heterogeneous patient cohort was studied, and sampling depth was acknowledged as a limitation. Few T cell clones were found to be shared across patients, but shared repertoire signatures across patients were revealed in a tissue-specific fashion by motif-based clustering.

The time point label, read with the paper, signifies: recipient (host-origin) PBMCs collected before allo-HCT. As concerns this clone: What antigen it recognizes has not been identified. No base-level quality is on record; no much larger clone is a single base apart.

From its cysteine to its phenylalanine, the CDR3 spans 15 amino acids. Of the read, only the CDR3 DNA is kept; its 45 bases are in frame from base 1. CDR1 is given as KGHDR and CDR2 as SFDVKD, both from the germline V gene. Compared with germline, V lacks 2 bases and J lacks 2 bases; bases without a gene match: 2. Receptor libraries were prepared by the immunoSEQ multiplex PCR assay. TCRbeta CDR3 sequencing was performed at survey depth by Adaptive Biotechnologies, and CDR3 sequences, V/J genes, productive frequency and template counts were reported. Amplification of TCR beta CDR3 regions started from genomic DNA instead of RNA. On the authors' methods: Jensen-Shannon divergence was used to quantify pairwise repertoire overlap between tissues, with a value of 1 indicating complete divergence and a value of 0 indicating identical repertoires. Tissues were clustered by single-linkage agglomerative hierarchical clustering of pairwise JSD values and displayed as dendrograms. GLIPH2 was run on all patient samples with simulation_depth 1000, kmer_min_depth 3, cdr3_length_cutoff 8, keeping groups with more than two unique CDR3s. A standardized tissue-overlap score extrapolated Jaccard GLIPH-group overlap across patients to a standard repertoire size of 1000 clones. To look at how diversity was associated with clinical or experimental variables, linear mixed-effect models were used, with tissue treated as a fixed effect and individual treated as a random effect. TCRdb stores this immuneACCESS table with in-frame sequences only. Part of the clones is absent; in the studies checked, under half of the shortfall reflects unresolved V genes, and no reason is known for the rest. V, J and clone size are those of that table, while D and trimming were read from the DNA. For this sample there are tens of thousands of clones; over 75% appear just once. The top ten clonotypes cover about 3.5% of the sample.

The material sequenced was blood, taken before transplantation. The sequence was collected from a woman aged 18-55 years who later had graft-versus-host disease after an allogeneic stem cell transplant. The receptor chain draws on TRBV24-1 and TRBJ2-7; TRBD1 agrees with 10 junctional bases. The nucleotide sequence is TGTGCCACCAGTGATTCCGGGACAGGGGCCTACGAGCAGTACTTC. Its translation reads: CATSDSGTGAYEQYF.